These 5 T cell receptor beta chains came from one sample sequenced in a study of cytotoxic CD8 clonotypes in ibrutinib-treated CLL. The method was immunoSEQ multiplex PCR; TCRdb's version includes in-frame clones alone and lacks a portion of them. The data show some 310,000 clones, roughly 85% seen once. The sample here was PBMCs, taken before ibrutinib treatment. These receptors came from a human donor with chronic lymphocytic leukemia.

A single count supports this clone. The rearrangement uses TRBV7-7 and TRBJ2-1; TRBD2 aligns across 10 bases. CDR3 length: 15 residues. Germline V gene lookup returns CDR1 SSHAT and CDR2 FNYEAQ (reference sequence). J was trimmed by 6 bases and V by 1 base; bases with no gene match: 3. CDR3 sequence: CASSLGTSGRNEQFF. The CDR3 nucleotides read TGTGCCAGCAGCTTAGGGACTAGCGGACGCAATGAGCAGTTCTTC.

The rearrangement links TRBV30 to TRBJ1-1; weak D call: TRBD1 (6 bases). This CDR3 spans 16 amino acids. The V gene lost 7 bases and the J gene lost 11 bases, with 32 bases spanning the gap. Per the germline V gene, CDR1 is GTSNPN and CDR2 is SVGIG (reference sequence). CDR3 sequence: CASNRRGAGSPVQAFF. The CDR3 DNA reads as TGTGCCTCGAATAGAAGGGGGGCCGGCAGCCCTGTCCAGGCTTTCTTT.

The rearrangement joins TRBV19 to TRBJ1-5; 9 bases match TRBD1. This CDR3 has 15 residues. The J segment lost 5 bases and the V segment lost 4 bases, leaving 6 bases of the junction unmatched. CDR1 and CDR2 (germline): LNHDA, SQIVND (reference sequence). In nucleotides, the CDR3 is TGTGCCAGTAGTAACCCGGGACAGGGTTATCAGCCCCAGCATTTT. It yields the protein CASSNPGQGYQPQHF.

The chain carries TRBV23-1 and TRBJ1-1; D uncertain. TRBV23-1 is labeled an ORF, and its function is uncertain. The CDR3 loop spans 15 amino acids. V shed 6 bases and J shed 0 bases, with 14 bases lying between them. As DNA, the CDR3 is TGCGCCAGCAGACCCTCGACAAGCATGAACACTGAAGCTTTCTTT. This translates into CASRPSTSMNTEAFF.

This chain links TRBV7-9 with TRBJ2-2; TRBD1 or TRBD2 may be the D gene (5 bases each). Trimming removed 4 bases from V and 5 bases from J, with 14 bases in between. The CDR3 extends over 15 amino acids. Looked up from germline, CDR1 is SEHNR and CDR2 is FQNEAQ (reference sequence). The CDR3 loop is CASSYRDLSTGELFF. CDR3 in DNA: TGTGCCAGCAGCTATCGGGACCTCTCAACCGGGGAGCTGTTTTTT.